This entry is about one TCR beta chain. Its specific antigen is unknown. Base qualities are not recorded, but no much larger clone differs from it by a single base. Taken from the germline V gene (reference sequence), the CDR1 and CDR2 loops are GTSNPN and SVGIG. The junction shows trimming of 1 base on V and 6 bases on J, and the gene matches do not reach 8 bases of it. Counted from cysteine to phenylalanine, this CDR3 has 15 amino acids. The retained sequence is limited to the CDR3, 45 bases, with the frame set at the first base. In Seattle, one collaborating source enrolled patients while the infection was active and tracked those patients longitudinally over the course of disease. The collaborating institutions used their own protocols to collect whole blood in K2EDTA tubes. For TCRbeta analysis, collaborator samples were shipped as frozen whole blood, as isolated PBMCs, or as DNA extracted from either sample type.

The immunoSEQ Assay, a bias-controlled multiplex PCR, was used to amplify TCRbeta CDR3 regions from genomic DNA. As for the original processing: Nucleated cell counts per sample were estimated from amplification of reference gene primers within the assay. To quantify the absolute abundance of each unique TCRbeta CDR3 rearrangement, sequence reads were collapsed and filtered. Productive Simpson clonality was computed per sample as the square root of Simpson's diversity index over productive rearrangements. TCRdb retrieved this table from immuneACCESS and kept in-frame rearrangements only. Not all clones are present; in checked studies, unresolved V genes account for under half, and no reason is known for the remainder. V, J and clone size are those of that table, while D and trimming were read from the DNA. Here the sample has about 300,000 clones; about 81% occur a single time. In total, the top ten clones hold more than 1.2% of the sample.

This sample was taken from a study of blood T cell repertoires in COVID-19 (dated by TCRdb to 2020 to 2022). Some background on the complete study: Samples from collaborators originated in the United States, Italy and Spain and spanned both the acute and convalescent phases of COVID-19. Sample metadata almost always included a de-identified subject ID, COVID-19 status, age in years and sex. Where available, HLA class I and class II types were obtained from metadata supplied by the sample provider rather than from assay-based typing. The repertoires were made available in a free public database intended to serve as a resource for research on the immune response to SARS-CoV-2. Subjects who had been exposed to COVID-19, were actively infected with it, or had recovered from it provided the deeply sampled blood TCRbeta repertoires that made up the dataset. The samples were drawn from two sources: the first 160 participants of the ongoing ImmuneRACE study, and fewer than 1,500 subjects contributed by 6 global collaborators. The prospective study material was composed of cDNA or gDNA derived from T cells, B-cell-depleted T cells, or PBMCs. What the study reported, not specific to this receptor: How much clinical and demographic metadata was included differed by source and by participant, and the metadata was provided uncurated.

This chain is built from TRBV30 and TRBJ2-1; TRBD1 matches 8 bases in the middle. The sequence derives from a human donor with COVID-19, enrolled during active disease. The donor label of this sample is uncertain. Sequencing input: peripheral blood. Read as DNA, the sequence is TGTGCCTGGAGTGGCCTGGGACAGGCGGGCAATGAGCAGTTCTTC. It encodes CAWSGLGQAGNEQFF.